This T cell receptor (beta chain) is from a study of T cells in women clearing cervical HPV infection. Study-wide background: Case blood was drawn when the lesion was first found; control blood after infection became undetectable.

Study observations and caveats: CIN3+ cases had significantly higher TCR repertoire richness than controls, but evenness did not differ. Cases and controls were distinguished at AUC just under 0.85 by richness and V genes.

As regards this clone: Its specificity is unknown. The read gets to within 3 residues of the CDR3 end, and the germline J gene fills in the rest.

TCRdb's copy holds only in-frame clones and misses some; the assay was immunoSEQ multiplex PCR. Its clone listing holds tens of thousands of clones. There are 13 residues in the CDR3. Germline V gives CDR1 GTSNPN, CDR2 SVGIG (reference sequence). The sequence was obtained from a woman between 18 and 69 years old with a cervical HPV16 infection that either progressed to CIN3+ or cleared (not recorded which). What was sequenced was blood buffy coat. The chain couples TRBV30 to TRBJ2-2; D is undetermined. The CDR3 region is CAWSSEINEKLFF. CDR3 bases read: TGTGCCTGGTCTTCAGAGATCAATGAAAAG.